A selection of T cell receptor beta chains follows, all from one sample in a study of T cells after yellow fever vaccination. In TCRdb, the 5' RACE reads were re-called with MiXCR into one record per CDR3 protein. The table records 50,000 to 75,000 distinct CDR3 sequences, approximately 5.5% of them present only once. The material was PBMCs, either bulk or a sorted T-cell subset (CD4+, CD8+, memory, or dextramer-sorted; not recorded which), obtained on the day of the yellow fever booster vaccination. The receptors shown here come from a man between 18 and 35 years old who received the YFV17D yellow fever vaccine. Each CDR3 is given with its conserved first and last residue. D genes are given only for firm matches. Size tells how often a clone was seen (once, few, many) or the class of an expanded clone, and some rows leave it out.

>.|TRBV7-3|few|TRBJ2-3
TGTGCCAGCAGCTTAAGCAGGACCAGCACAGATACGCAGTATTTT
CASSLSRTSTDTQYF
>.|TRBV12-3/TRBV12-4|.|TRBJ2-7
TGTGCCAGCAGTTTTCCGACTGGTACCTACGAGCAGTACTTC
CASSFPTGTYEQYF
>.|TRBV18|.|TRBJ1-2
TGTGCCAGCTCACCCCCGGGGCAGGCCTATGGCTACACCTTC
CASSPPGQAYGYTF
>.|TRBV29-1|many|TRBJ2-7
TGCAGCGTGACGACAACTACCTACGAGCAGTACTTC
CSVTTTTYEQYF
>TRBD2|TRBV7-9|.|TRBJ2-3
TGTGCCAGCAGCTTAGTGGCTAGCGGAGCAACAGATACGCAGTATTTT
CASSLVASGATDTQYF
>.|TRBV15|.|TRBJ2-2
TGTGCCACCAGCAGAGATTTGGTCGCCTCGAACACCGGGGAGCTGTTTTTT
CATSRDLVASNTGELFF
>.|TRBV4-1|few|TRBJ1-3
TGCGCCAGCAGCCACCGGCGGGGGCTAGACACCATATATTTT
CASSHRRGLDTIYF
>TRBD2|TRBV7-2|.|TRBJ2-1
TGTGCCAGCAGCCGTAGCGGGTTCAGCGTAGATGAGCAGTTCTTC
CASSRSGFSVDEQFF
>.|TRBV7-9|many|TRBJ2-7
TGTGCCAGCAGCGTACCCGCTCCGGGGCCGCAGTACTTC
CASSVPAPGPQYF
>TRBD1|TRBV12-3/TRBV12-4|few|TRBJ1-2
TGTGCCAGCACCACAGGGGCGATCTATGGCTACACCTTC
CASTTGAIYGYTF
>.|TRBV20-1|.|TRBJ2-1
TGCAGTGCTAGATCTACAGGGTCCAGCTCCTACAATGAGCAGTTCTTC
CSARSTGSSSYNEQFF
>.|TRBV5-1|few|TRBJ2-5
TGCGCCAGCAGCTCGGGGTCGGGGTTACAAGAGACCCAGTACTTC
CASSSGSGLQETQYF
>.|TRBV5-1|many|TRBJ1-2
TGCGCCAGCAGCATCAAGGGGGGTACAATCGATGGCTACACCTTC
CASSIKGGTIDGYTF
>.|TRBV10-3|many|TRBJ1-3
TGTGCCATCAGTTCTACAGGGTCGACTGGAAACACCATATATTTT
CAISSTGSTGNTIYF
>TRBD1|TRBV19|few|TRBJ2-2
TGTGCCAGTAGTATAGGGAGACAGGGAATCACCGGGGAGCTGTTTTTT
CASSIGRQGITGELFF
>.|TRBV7-2|many|TRBJ1-5
TGTGCCAGCAGCCCAAGTCAGGGTTATAGCAATCAGCCCCAGCATTTT
CASSPSQGYSNQPQHF
>.|TRBV14|many|TRBJ2-7
TGTGCCAGCAGCCAAGGCCGCGGAGAAGGGTCCTACGAGCAGTACTTC
CASSQGRGEGSYEQYF
>.|TRBV15|many|TRBJ1-5
TGTGCCACCAGCAGAGGTGCAGGGTGGCGGCAGCCCCAGCATTTT
CATSRGAGWRQPQHF
>.|TRBV4-1|few|TRBJ1-5
TGCGCCAGCAGCCAACCCGGGCCTCTCCAGCCCCAGCATTTT
CASSQPGPLQPQHF
>.|TRBV29-1|many|TRBJ2-7
TGCAGCGTTGAATCACAGACATCCTACGAGCAGTACTTC
CSVESQTSYEQYF
>TRBD1|TRBV7-9|many|TRBJ2-7
TGTGCCAGCAGCCCTAGACAGGGGTCCGAGCAGTACTTC
CASSPRQGSEQYF
>.|TRBV12-3/TRBV12-4|many|TRBJ1-3
TGTGCCAGCAGCAGCGACAGCTCCTCTGGAAACACCATATATTTT
CASSSDSSSGNTIYF
>.|TRBV27|many|TRBJ2-2
TGTGCCAGCAGTTTCGGGGGAACCGGGGAGCTGTTTTTT
CASSFGGTGELFF
>.|TRBV30|.|TRBJ1-2
TGTGCCTGGCTCGGAAACAACTATGGCTACACCTTC
CAWLGNNYGYTF
>.|TRBV7-6|.|TRBJ1-2
TGTGCCAGCAGCCTAAACGACAAGAGCTATGGCTACACCTTC
CASSLNDKSYGYTF
>TRBD1|TRBV9|few|TRBJ2-3
TGTGCCAGCAGCCGGGACAGGGGGTCAGATACGCAGTATTTT
CASSRDRGSDTQYF